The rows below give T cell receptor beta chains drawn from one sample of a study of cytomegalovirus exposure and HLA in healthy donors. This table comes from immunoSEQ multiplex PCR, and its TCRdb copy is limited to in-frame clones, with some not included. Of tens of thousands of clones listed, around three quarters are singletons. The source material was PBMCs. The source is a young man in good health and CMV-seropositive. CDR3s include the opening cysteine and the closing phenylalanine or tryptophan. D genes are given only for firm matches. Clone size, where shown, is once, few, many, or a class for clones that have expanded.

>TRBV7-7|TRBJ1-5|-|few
TGTGCCAGCAGTCGGGACTTCAATCAGCCCCAGCATTTT
CASSRDFNQPQHF
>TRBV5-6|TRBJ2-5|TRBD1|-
TGTGCCAGCAGCCACAGGGGTCGGCAAGAGACCCAGTACTTC
CASSHRGRQETQYF
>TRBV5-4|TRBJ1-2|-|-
TGTGCCAGCAGCCGTAAGGGGCAGGGGCAAAACTATGGCTACACCTTC
CASSRKGQGQNYGYTF
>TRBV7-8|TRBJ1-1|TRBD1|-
TGTGCCAGCAGCGCTCGGGGACAGGGGGTCAGCACTGAAGCTTTCTTT
CASSARGQGVSTEAFF
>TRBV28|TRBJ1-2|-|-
TGTGCCAGCAGTTTTCTAGGGGCTACCTATGGCTACACCTTC
CASSFLGATYGYTF
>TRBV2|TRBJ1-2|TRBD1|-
TGTGCCAGGGACAGGGTCATTGATGGCTACACCTTC
CARDRVIDGYTF
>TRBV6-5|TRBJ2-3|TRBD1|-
TGTGCCAGCAGTTACGGACAGGGGGCATCAGATACGCAGTATTTT
CASSYGQGASDTQYF
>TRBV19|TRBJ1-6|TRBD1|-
TGTGCCAGTAGTGAAGGGACAGGATTGAATTCACCCCTCCACTTT
CASSEGTGLNSPLHF
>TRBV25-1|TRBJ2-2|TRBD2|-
TGTGCCAGCAGTGGCCTAGCGGGGGGGAACACCGGGGAGCTGTTTTTT
CASSGLAGGNTGELFF
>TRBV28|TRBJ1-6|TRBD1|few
TGTGCCAGCAGTTTCCCTGACAGGGGAGAGCGCTCACCCCTCCACTTT
CASSFPDRGERSPLHF
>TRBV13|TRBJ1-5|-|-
TGTGCCAGCAGCCGTACTAATCAGCCCCAGCATTTT
CASSRTNQPQHF
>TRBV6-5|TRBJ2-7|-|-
TGTGCCAGCAGTCTCGATAGCGCGCGGAACGAGCAGTACTTC
CASSLDSARNEQYF
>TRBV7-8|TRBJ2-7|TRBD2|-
TGTGCCAGCAGCTTAGCGCGGGCACCGACTCCCAGCGGGAACGGGTACGAGCAGTACTTC
CASSLARAPTPSGNGYEQYF
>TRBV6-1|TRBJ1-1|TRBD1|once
TGTGCCAGCAGCCCGACAGGGTCTAACGCTGAAGCTTTCTTT
CASSPTGSNAEAFF
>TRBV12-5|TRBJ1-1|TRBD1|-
TGTGCTAGTGTCGCGGACAGGGGAGGCACTGAAGCTTTCTTT
CASVADRGGTEAFF
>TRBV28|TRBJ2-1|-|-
TGTGCCAGCAGTTTATCCCAGGGCCAGGATGAGCAGTTCTTC
CASSLSQGQDEQFF
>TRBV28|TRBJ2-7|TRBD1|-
TGTGCCAGCAGTGTTCCGGGACAGGGGGACTACGAGCAGTACTTC
CASSVPGQGDYEQYF
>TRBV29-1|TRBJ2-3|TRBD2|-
TGCAGCGTTGAGAGGACTAGCCCACCAGATACGCAGTATTTT
CSVERTSPPDTQYF
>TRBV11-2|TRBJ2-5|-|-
TGTGCCAGCAGCTTAGCCCTCGGGGTAGGAGAGACCCAGTACTTC
CASSLALGVGETQYF
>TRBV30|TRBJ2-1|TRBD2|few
TGTGCCTGGACCGCATTACTAGCGGGGGGGCGGTACAATGAGCAGTTCTTC
CAWTALLAGGRYNEQFF
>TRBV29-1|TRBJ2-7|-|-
TGCAGCGTTGGGTCACCCACGTACCAGTACGAGCAGTACTTC
CSVGSPTYQYEQYF
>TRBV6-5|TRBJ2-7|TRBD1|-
TGTGCCAGCAGCCCTGACAGGGACTACGAGCAGTACTTC
CASSPDRDYEQYF
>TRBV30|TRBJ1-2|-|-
TGTGCCTGGAGGGGGCCAGGGGTCCTAGCTAACTATGGCTACACCTTC
CAWRGPGVLANYGYTF
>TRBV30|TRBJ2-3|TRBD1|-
TGTGCCTGGAGTGCAGGGGGCCTCACAGATACGCAGTATTTT
CAWSAGGLTDTQYF
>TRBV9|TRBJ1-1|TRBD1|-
TGTGCCAGCAGCGTAGAACCGTGGACAGGGCCCATTATCTTTATGAACACTGAAGCTTTCTTT
CASSVEPWTGPIIFMNTEAFF
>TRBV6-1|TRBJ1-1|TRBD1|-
TGTGCCAGCAAGACAGGGGTGAACACTGAAGCTTTCTTT
CASKTGVNTEAFF
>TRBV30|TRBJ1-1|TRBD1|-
TGTGCCTGGTCTACAGGGGCCCTCGAGAACACTGAAGCTTTCTTT
CAWSTGALENTEAFF
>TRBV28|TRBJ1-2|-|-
TGTGCCAGCAGTTTAGACGGGAACCATGGCTACACCTTC
CASSLDGNHGYTF
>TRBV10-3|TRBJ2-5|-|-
TGTGCCATCGGGGGGGCGCAAGAGACCCAGTACTTC
CAIGGAQETQYF
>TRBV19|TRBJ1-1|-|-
TGTGCCGCGGCACAGAGCGGTGAAGGCACTGAAGCTTTCTTT
CAAAQSGEGTEAFF
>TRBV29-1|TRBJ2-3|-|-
TGCAGCGTTGCAGGGACTAGCACAGATACGCAGTATTTT
CSVAGTSTDTQYF
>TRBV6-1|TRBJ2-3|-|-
TGTGCCAGCAGTGAGGGTTTGGGAGTCGTTAGCACAGATACGCAGTATTTT
CASSEGLGVVSTDTQYF
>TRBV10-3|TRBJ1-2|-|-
TGTGCCATCAGTACCACAGGGAACTATGGCTACACCTTC
CAISTTGNYGYTF
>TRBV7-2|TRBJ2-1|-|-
TGTGCCAGCAGCTTAGGGGGTAGGGGTGGGGACAATGAGCAGTTCTTC
CASSLGGRGGDNEQFF
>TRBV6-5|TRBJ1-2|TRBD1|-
TGTGCCAGCAGTTACAAGGGGGCAGGCTATGGCTACACCTTC
CASSYKGAGYGYTF
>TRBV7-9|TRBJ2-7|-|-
TGTGCCAGCAGCCGTGGGACTGAGCAGTACTTC
CASSRGTEQYF
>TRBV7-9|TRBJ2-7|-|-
TGTGCCAGCAGCCTCCCCGGGTCCTACGAGCAGTACTTC
CASSLPGSYEQYF
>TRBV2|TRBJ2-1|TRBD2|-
TGTGCCAGCAGCGAAGGGCTAGCGGGCACTACTGAGCAGTTCTTC
CASSEGLAGTTEQFF